Each of the 24 T cell receptor beta chains below was sequenced from the same sample in a study of blood T cell repertoires in COVID-19. The table came from immunoSEQ multiplex PCR; TCRdb's copy has only in-frame clones and leaves some out. The table has around 160,000 clones, roughly 79% seen once. Sequenced sample: peripheral blood. Receptors were obtained from a human donor with acute or convalescent COVID-19. The donor label of this sample is uncertain.

This clone was seen a handful of times. The V gene is TRBV5-1, the J gene TRBJ1-2; the D gene is possibly TRBD1 (6 bases). From germline, CDR1 is SGHRS and CDR2 YFSETQ. V was cut by 4 bases and J by 5 bases, with 12 bases left in between. The CDR3 has 13 amino acids. The CDR3 DNA reads as TGCGCCAGCAGCCCCGGACAGACTTATGGCTACACCTTC. Its protein product is CASSPGQTYGYTF.

This clone was detected once. The chain links TRBV7-2 to TRBJ1-1; 7 bases agree with TRBD1. The V segment lost 7 bases and the J segment 1 base; nucleotides outside the gene matches: 6. CDR3 length equals 14 residues. Germline lookup yields CDR1 SGHTA and CDR2 FQGNSA. CDR3 loop: CASKQGQANTEAFF. The CDR3 bases are TGTGCCAGCAAACAGGGGCAGGCGAACACTGAAGCTTTCTTT.

The V and J genes are TRBV19 and TRBJ2-5; perhaps TRBD2 as D (5 bases). The V gene's germline CDR1 is LNHDA and CDR2 SQIVND (reference sequence). The V and J ends lost 1 base and 3 bases respectively, with 12 bases between them. CDR3 length: 15 residues. The CDR3: CASSIGGRKKETQYF. CDR3 sequence (DNA): TGTGCCAGTAGTATAGGAGGGAGAAAAAAAGAGACCCAGTACTTC.

This clone was counted once. This chain uses TRBV10-2 with TRBJ2-3, with 9 positions matching TRBD1. The V segment lost 7 bases and the J segment 6 bases; nucleotides outside the gene matches: 8. The CDR3 spans 14 residues. Germline CDR1 reads WSHSY; CDR2 reads SAAADI. The CDR3 sequence is CASTRPTGGDTQYF. As DNA, the CDR3 is TGCGCCAGCACGAGGCCGACAGGGGGGGATACGCAGTATTTT.

The chain recombines TRBV19 with TRBJ2-3; possibly TRBD2 for D (6 bases). Trimming pared 5 bases from V and 1 base from J, leaving 10 bases between. The CDR3 has 14 residues. CDR1 is LNHDA, CDR2 SQIVND, per germline (reference sequence). CDR3 coding DNA: TGTGCCAGTAGTCACCCGGGGGGCACAGATACGCAGTATTTT. Encoded protein: CASSHPGGTDTQYF.

The chain is built from TRBV19 and TRBJ2-3; a possible D gene is TRBD2 (5 bases). CDR1 and CDR2 (germline): LNHDA, SQIVND (reference sequence). The CDR3 spans 16 residues. Trimming took 3 bases from V and 0 from J, leaving 13 bases between them. CDR3 region: CASSIPDYQSTDTQYF. For the CDR3, the DNA is TGTGCCAGTAGTATCCCCGACTACCAAAGCACAGATACGCAGTATTTT.

J is TRBJ1-6 and V is TRBV2; D is ambiguous. CDR3 length: 13 residues. Per the germline V gene, CDR1 is SNHLY and CDR2 is FYNNEI. Between the trimmed V and J ends, which lost 1 base and 14 bases, there was a span of 12 bases. CDR3 coding DNA: TGTGCCAGCAGTGAAGGACAAGCTATGACCCTCCACTTT. It codes for CASSEGQAMTLHF.

The table lists this clone with a few counts. The rearrangement uses TRBV19 and TRBJ1-5, with a tentative D call TRBD1 (6 bases). CDR1 and CDR2 (germline): LNHDA, SQIVND (reference sequence). This CDR3 comprises 17 residues. V lost 7 bases and J 2 bases, leaving 21 bases between the germline ends. CDR3 in DNA: TGTGCCAGTACCCTACGGGGGGCCGGAGGGGGCAATCAGCCCCAGCATTTT. It yields the protein CASTLRGAGGGNQPQHF.

The CDR3 DNA follows: TGTGCCAGCAGCCCCCTAGCGGGGGGCACCGGGGAGCTGTTTTTT. Translating it yields CASSPLAGGTGELFF. This rearrangement joins TRBV3-1 (or the pseudogene TRBV3-2) to TRBJ2-2, with 11 bases aligning to TRBD2. Germline trimming cut 4 bases from V and 4 bases from J; bases unmatched to any gene: 2. Per the germline V gene, CDR1 is LGHDT and CDR2 is YNNKEL (reference sequence). The CDR3 is 15 amino acids.

This clone occurred once. The rearrangement joins TRBV5-6 to TRBJ2-7, with 11 positions matching TRBD2. CDR1 and CDR2 from the germline V gene are SGHDT and YYEEEE. CDR3 length: 16 amino acids. V shed 5 bases and J 6 bases; nucleotides not matched to a gene: 13. The CDR3, as DNA: TGTGCCAGCAGACGGGGACTAGCGGCTTTCCCTTCCGAGCAGTACGTC. The encoded protein is CASRRGLAAFPSEQYV.

J is TRBJ2-7 and V is TRBV6-5, with D maybe TRBD1 (6 bases). Trimming cost V 5 bases and J 4 bases, with 9 bases left between them. The CDR3 is 12 residues long. Germline assignment: CDR1 MNHEY and CDR2 SVGAGI. In nucleotides, the CDR3 is TGTGCCAGCAGTCCCAGGGGTTACGAGCAGTACGTC. Protein sequence: CASSPRGYEQYV.

V usage is TRBV4-1 and J usage is TRBJ1-3, with D perhaps matching TRBD1 (6 bases). V shed 1 base and J shed 5 bases, with 12 bases lying between them. This CDR3 is built from 15 residues. The germline V gene encodes CDR1 MGHRA and CDR2 YSYEKL. CDR3 in amino acids: CASSQVTGLRNTIYF. CDR3 DNA: TGCGCCAGCAGCCAAGTGACAGGTCTCAGAAACACCATATATTTT.

This chain uses TRBV5-6 with TRBJ2-7; a weak D match, TRBD2 (6 bases). Trimming stripped 5 bases from V and 2 bases from J, with 14 bases between. Looked up from germline, CDR1 is SGHDT and CDR2 is YYEEEE. This CDR3 is built from 14 residues. CDR3 DNA sequence: TGTGCCAGCAGACTAAGCGGGCAGACCTACGAGCAGTACGTC. It yields the protein CASRLSGQTYEQYV.

The CDR3 sequence: CASSPSGSLAGGPSGANVLTF. The CDR3 bases are TGCGCCAGCAGCCCTTCTGGCTCACTAGCGGGGGGGCCAAGTGGGGCCAACGTCCTGACTTTC. The J gene is TRBJ2-6, the V gene TRBV4-1; 13 bases are a match to TRBD2. The CDR3 has 21 amino acids. Germline CDR1 and CDR2: MGHRA and YSYEKL. Trimming removed 4 bases from V and 3 bases from J; junction bases left unmatched: 15.

The gene calls are TRBV10-2 and TRBJ1-2, with TRBD1 matching over 9 bases. V dropped 3 bases and J dropped 7; count of bases not matched to a gene: 9. The CDR3 is 15 residues long. Per the germline V gene, CDR1 is WSHSY and CDR2 is SAAADI. CDR3 loop: CASSDRQGGTIGYTF. The CDR3 DNA sequence: TGCGCCAGCAGTGACCGACAGGGGGGTACTATTGGCTACACCTTC.

The V call is TRBV24-1, the J call TRBJ2-2, with 8 positions matching TRBD1. The CDR3 sequence is 16 residues long. Trimming took 2 bases from V and 1 from J; bases not matched to a gene: 2. Looked up from germline, CDR1 is KGHDR and CDR2 is SFDVKD. The CDR3, as DNA: TGTGCCACCAGTGATTGGACAGGGATGAACACCGGGGAGCTGTTTTTT. It codes for CATSDWTGMNTGELFF.

This clone was recorded only once. V usage is TRBV5-6 and J usage is TRBJ2-5; 12 positions agree with TRBD1. Germline V gene sequence: CDR1 SGHDT, CDR2 YYEEEE. CDR3 length equals 15 residues. V was pared by 3 bases and J by 3 bases, with 3 bases of the junction left unmatched. The CDR3 sequence is CASSSGTGGEETQYF. The DNA of the CDR3 is TGTGCCAGCAGCTCTGGGACAGGGGGCGAAGAGACCCAGTACTTC. Based on the CDR3 plus reference TRBV5-6 and TRBJ2-5, the full variable domain is DAGVTQSPTHLIKTRGQQVTLRCSPKSGHDTVSWYQQALGQGPQFIFQYYEEEERQRGNFPDRFSGHQFPNYSSELNVNALLLGDSALYLCASSSGTGGEETQYFGPGTRLLVL.

The V call is TRBV5-4, the J call TRBJ2-7; 9 nucleotides align to TRBD2. There are 13 residues in the CDR3. Germline CDR1 is SGHNT and CDR2 is YYREEE (reference sequence). Trimming at V came to 2 bases and at J to 5 bases, leaving 2 bases not matched to a gene. Here the CDR3 DNA reads TGTGCCAGCAGCTTTAGCGGGAGCGACGAGCAGTACTTC. Encoded protein: CASSFSGSDEQYF.

The chain has TRBV29-1 and TRBJ1-2, with D tentatively TRBD1 (6 bases). V was shortened by 7 bases and J by 7 bases, with 13 bases between the two germline ends. The germline V gene encodes CDR1 SQVTM and CDR2 ANQGSEA. This CDR3 region has 11 residues. CDR3 residues: CSGSGQFGYTF. CDR3 in DNA: TGCAGCGGTTCCGGACAGTTTGGCTACACCTTC.

This chain joins TRBV2 and TRBJ2-7, with D possibly matching TRBD1 (6 bases). Germline lookup yields CDR1 SNHLY and CDR2 FYNNEI. The ends were cut back, 1 base at V and 0 bases at J, with 13 bases in the middle. The CDR3 has 16 amino acids. The CDR3 coding sequence is TGTGCCAGCAGTGAAGAGGCAGGGGTGTCCTCCTACGAGCAGTACGTC. Its protein is CASSEEAGVSSYEQYV.

This chain connects TRBV29-1 to TRBJ1-2, with TRBD1 matching 7 bases. The CDR3 contains 11 residues. Germline V CDR1 and CDR2: SQVTM, ANQGSEA. The ends lost 3 bases at V and 6 bases at J; junction bases unmatched: 1. The CDR3: CSVDGTDGYTF. In nucleotides, the CDR3 is TGCAGCGTTGATGGGACAGATGGCTACACCTTC. Supplemented by reference TRBV29-1 and TRBJ1-2, the full variable domain reads SAVISQKPSRDICQRGTSLTIQCQVDSQVTMMFWYRQQPGQSLTLIATANQGSEATYESGFVIDKFPISRPNLTFSTLTVSNMSPEDSSIYLCSVDGTDGYTFGSGTRLTVV.

The rearrangement joins TRBV12-3 or TRBV12-4 to TRBJ1-1; possibly TRBD1 for D (6 bases). The CDR3 length is 11 residues. Trimming removed 6 bases from V and 5 bases from J, with 7 bases in between. This chain's CDR3 is CASRGGTEAFF. The CDR3 DNA sequence: TGTGCCAGCAGAGGGGGTACTGAAGCTTTCTTT.

The rearrangement uses TRBV28 and TRBJ1-1; 8 nucleotides match TRBD1. The germline CDR1 and CDR2 sequences are MDHEN and SYDVKM. The junction had 8 bases not matched to a gene; V was cut back by 4 bases and J by 1 base. This CDR3 has 16 residues. The CDR3 region is CASSSFSGTGNTEAFF. The CDR3 region has the DNA TGTGCCAGCAGTTCATTCTCCGGGACAGGGAACACTGAAGCTTTCTTT.

This clone was detected only once. The gene calls are TRBV19 and TRBJ1-5, with no clear D. CDR3 length equals 15 residues. Germline CDR1 LNHDA, CDR2 SQIVND (reference sequence). V lost 3 bases, J lost 1 base, and 10 bases lay in between. CDR3 amino acids: CASSMRTESNQPQHF. The CDR3 region has the DNA TGTGCCAGTAGTATGCGTACAGAAAGCAATCAGCCCCAGCATTTT.